The 32 T cell receptor beta chains listed next were all sequenced from one sample in a study of blood T cell repertoires in COVID-19. Measured with immunoSEQ multiplex PCR; TCRdb has only the in-frame clones, and not every one. This sample has 150,000 to 200,000 clones, with almost 85% found just once. Sequencing used peripheral blood. The source of these receptors is a woman aged 80 or over with acute or convalescent COVID-19.

About this clone: A read error may produce the germline difference seen at one junction end. The chain has TRBV7-9 and TRBJ2-2; D not resolved. Germline V gene sequence: CDR1 SEHNR, CDR2 FQNEAQ (reference sequence). The CDR3 has 13 amino acids. CDR3 DNA: TGTGCCAGCAACTTACTGTACACCGGGGAGCTGTTTTTT. This sequence encodes CASNLLYTGELFF.

This sequence joins TRBV5-1 and TRBJ2-2; D unclear. CDR1 SGHRS and CDR2 YFSETQ come from the germline V gene. The V gene lost 2 bases and the J gene lost 1 base, with 3 bases spanning the gap. The CDR3 extends over 13 amino acids. Here the CDR3 reads CASSFGNTGELFF. The CDR3 region has the DNA TGCGCCAGCAGCTTCGGGAACACCGGGGAGCTGTTTTTT.

The rearrangement joins TRBV7-2 to TRBJ2-3, with TRBD1 matching 7 bases. V lost 5 bases and J lost 4; bases outside the gene matches: 9. The CDR3 extends over 15 amino acids. Per germline, CDR1 SGHTA and CDR2 FQGNSA. As DNA, the CDR3 is TGTGCCAGCAGCCGTGACAGGGCAAGCGCAGATACGCAGTATTTT. This encodes CASSRDRASADTQYF.

This clone is a singleton in its sample. This chain links TRBV7-6 with TRBJ1-1; no firm D call. This CDR3 is built from 13 residues. CDR1 SGHVS and CDR2 FNYEAQ come from the germline V gene. V lost 5 bases and J 1 base, leaving 8 bases between the germline ends. The CDR3 DNA is TGTGCCAGCAGCCCAGAGGGGAACACTGAAGCTTTCTTT. Translated, it gives CASSPEGNTEAFF.

V gene TRBV6-5 combines with J gene TRBJ2-2; no clear D gene. The CDR3 runs 14 residues. Trimming shortened V by 7 bases and J by 3 bases, and 12 bases separated the two germline ends. Germline CDR1 is MNHEY and CDR2 is SVGAGI. CDR3 protein: CASKRPPDTGELFF. In DNA, the CDR3 is TGTGCCAGCAAGAGGCCGCCCGACACCGGGGAGCTGTTTTTT.

The rearrangement joins TRBV6-5 to TRBJ2-7; a weak D match, TRBD1 (6 bases). CDR1 and CDR2 (germline): MNHEY, SVGAGI. Trimming took 0 bases from V and 6 from J, leaving 12 bases between them. The CDR3 consists of 14 residues. The CDR3 spells CASSYSSAGVEQYF. CDR3 in DNA: TGTGCCAGCAGTTACTCGTCGGCAGGGGTCGAGCAGTACTTC.

This rearrangement joins TRBV27 to TRBJ1-5; D unresolved. V was pared by 3 bases and J by 2 bases, with 11 bases between. This CDR3 is 15 amino acids long. The germline V gene has CDR1 MNHEY and CDR2 SMNVEV (reference sequence). The CDR3 DNA sequence: TGTGCCAGCAGTTTTGAAGCTAGAGGCAATCAGCCCCAGCATTTT. Protein sequence: CASSFEARGNQPQHF.

This clone was found once. CDR3 sequence reads: CASSIQGRNTIYF. The CDR3 DNA follows: TGTGCCAGCAGTATACAGGGGAGAAACACCATATATTTT. This sequence joins TRBV25-1 and TRBJ1-3, with TRBD1 matching 7 bases. Unmatched junction bases numbered 3, after V lost 5 bases and J lost 5 bases. Germline V gives CDR1 MGHDK, CDR2 SYGVNS. The CDR3 has 13 amino acids.

This chain joins TRBV6-2 or TRBV6-3 and TRBJ2-5; 8 positions match TRBD2. Germline-derived CDR1 and CDR2 are MNHEY and SVGEGT. With V trimmed by 0 bases and J by 1 base, 10 bases remained unmatched. This CDR3 comprises 18 residues. In nucleotides, the CDR3 is TGTGCCAGCAGTTACTCGTTAAAGGGCGGGAGGCCCCAAGAGACCCAGTACTTC. It is translated as CASSYSLKGGRPQETQYF.

The CDR3 loop reads CASSPQGRDEQYF. DNA for the CDR3: TGTGCCAGCAGCCCTCAGGGGCGTGACGAGCAGTACTTC. The V call is TRBV5-6, the J call TRBJ2-7; tentatively, D is TRBD1 (6 bases). Germline V gene lookup returns CDR1 SGHDT and CDR2 YYEEEE. CDR3 size: 13 residues. Trimming left V 4 bases short and J 5 bases short, with 13 bases between.

CDR3 sequence: CASSHGQVGAEAFF. DNA of the CDR3: TGTGCCAGCAGCCACGGACAGGTCGGGGCTGAAGCTTTCTTT. V and J are TRBV25-1 and TRBJ1-1; 7 bases agree with TRBD1. The CDR3 runs to 14 residues. The junction had 10 bases not matched to a gene; V was cut back by 6 bases and J by 6 bases. CDR1 and CDR2 from the germline V gene are MGHDK and SYGVNS. The variable domain in full, with the rest retrieved from reference TRBV25-1 and TRBJ1-1, is EADIYQTPRYLVIGTGKKITLECSQTMGHDKMYWYQQDPGMELHLIHYSYGVNSTEKGDLSSESTVSRIRTEHFPLTLESARPSHTSQYLCASSHGQVGAEAFFGQGTRLTVV.

The V gene is TRBV4-3, the J gene TRBJ2-7; D uncertain. This CDR3 region has 15 residues. Germline CDR1 and CDR2: LGHNA and YSLEER. V was pared by 1 base and J by 2 bases, with 12 bases between. CDR3: CASSQGSEAPYEQYF. In DNA, the CDR3 is TGCGCCAGCAGCCAAGGCTCCGAGGCCCCCTACGAGCAGTACTTC.

This sequence joins TRBV19 and TRBJ1-5; D is possibly TRBD1 (5 bases). The germline gives CDR1 LNHDA, CDR2 SQIVND (reference sequence). The CDR3 totals 14 residues. Trimming removed 3 bases from V and 4 bases from J, with 10 bases in between. The CDR3 sequence is CASSMGQANQPQHF. The DNA for the CDR3 is TGTGCCAGTAGTATGGGGCAGGCTAATCAGCCCCAGCATTTT.

In regard to this clone: This sample also contains other DNA sequences that code for the same CDR3. The chain couples TRBV5-1 to TRBJ1-1; TRBD1 aligns across 7 bases. CDR1 and CDR2 (germline): SGHRS, YFSETQ. This CDR3 is 13 amino acids long. The V segment lost 2 bases and the J segment 3 bases; nucleotides outside the gene matches: 1. CDR3 in amino acids: CASSFDRDTEAFF. The CDR3 bases are TGCGCCAGCAGCTTTGACAGGGACACTGAAGCTTTCTTT.

This sequence joins TRBV11-2 and TRBJ2-7, with D possibly being TRBD2 (6 bases). CDR1 SGHAT and CDR2 FQNNGV come from the germline V gene. V lost 5 bases and J 4 bases, leaving 21 bases between the germline ends. The CDR3 has 16 residues. This CDR3 is CASSLDMAFAGYEQYF. The DNA for the CDR3 is TGTGCCAGCAGCCTCGACATGGCTTTCGCGGGGTACGAGCAGTACTTC.

The gene calls are TRBV4-3 and TRBJ2-5, with TRBD2 matching over 9 bases. The trim removed 1 base at V and 4 bases at J, leaving 7 bases unmatched. Per the germline V gene, CDR1 is LGHNA and CDR2 is YSLEER. The CDR3 loop spans 16 amino acids. The CDR3 protein is CASSQVWSGRPETQYF. The CDR3 region has the DNA TGCGCCAGCAGCCAAGTCTGGAGCGGGAGGCCAGAGACCCAGTACTTC.

This clone was counted once. This chain connects TRBV7-6 to TRBJ1-2; TRBD1 might be the D (5 bases). The germline V gene encodes CDR1 SGHVS and CDR2 FNYEAQ. Trimming stripped 5 bases from V and 4 bases from J, with 14 bases between. The CDR3 totals 14 residues. In DNA form, the CDR3 reads TGTGCCAGCAGCCCCCGGGGGGGAATCTATGGCTACACCTTC. This sequence encodes CASSPRGGIYGYTF.

This sequence joins TRBV30 and TRBJ2-7; a weak D match, TRBD2 (5 bases). CDR3 length equals 12 residues. V was pared by 2 bases and J by 5 bases, with 10 bases between. CDR1 GTSNPN and CDR2 SVGIG come from the germline V gene (reference sequence). CDR3 coding DNA: TGTGCCTGGAGTTCTTTGAGGGACGAGCAGTACTTC. Its translation: CAWSSLRDEQYF.

This clone was found many times. This sequence joins TRBV7-8 and TRBJ2-2, with a possible D match to TRBD2 (6 bases). V was shortened by 5 bases and J by 1 base, with 17 bases between the two germline ends. Germline V gives CDR1 SGHVS, CDR2 FQNEAQ. The CDR3 runs 17 residues. CDR3: CASSQLPGLMNTGELFF. The DNA for the CDR3 is TGTGCCAGCAGCCAGCTACCGGGACTTATGAACACCGGGGAGCTGTTTTTT.

This clone has just one count. V and J are TRBV7-2 and TRBJ2-7; TRBD1 matches 8 bases. CDR1 SGHTA and CDR2 FQGNSA come from the germline V gene. The J segment lost 7 bases and the V segment lost 9 bases, leaving 23 bases of the junction unmatched. This CDR3 spans 17 amino acids. As DNA, the CDR3 is TGTGCCAGTAAAAAGGGGCAGGGGGCGAGCCTCCCCCCGGAGCAGTACTTC. Its translation: CASKKGQGASLPPEQYF.

The V gene is TRBV12-5, the J gene TRBJ1-5, with D possibly being TRBD1 (6 bases). CDR1 and CDR2 (germline): LGHNT, FRNRAP. The CDR3 length is 14 residues. Trimming cost V 4 bases and J 9 bases, with 16 bases left between them. This chain's CDR3 is CASGSTDRFVPQHF. CDR3 DNA: TGTGCTAGTGGTTCTACTGACAGGTTTGTGCCCCAGCATTTT.

In this sample, this clone turned up once. V and J are TRBV5-1 and TRBJ2-1; 8 bases match TRBD2. CDR1 SGHRS and CDR2 YFSETQ come from the germline V gene. This CDR3 is built from 15 residues. The V segment lost 4 bases and the J segment 7 bases; nucleotides outside the gene matches: 10. CDR3 region: CASSPSAGVRNEQFF. The CDR3, as DNA: TGCGCCAGCAGCCCCTCAGCGGGAGTGAGAAATGAGCAGTTCTTC.

V gene TRBV5-6 combines with J gene TRBJ2-7; tentative D call: TRBD2 (6 bases). The CDR3 totals 14 residues. Germline-derived CDR1 and CDR2 are SGHDT and YYEEEE. The V and J ends lost 7 bases and 7 bases respectively, with 21 bases between them. The CDR3 DNA is TGTGCCAGCTGTAAAGAGAGGAGGGGTACTGAGCAGTACTTC. It yields the protein CASCKERRGTEQYF.

The V call is TRBV30, the J call TRBJ1-5, with TRBD1 matching over 11 bases. The CDR3 totals 14 residues. Germline lookup yields CDR1 GTSNPN and CDR2 SVGIG (reference sequence). V shed 1 base and J 7 bases; nucleotides not matched to a gene: 3. For the CDR3, the DNA is TGTGCCTGGAGTGAAGGGACAGGGGGGCAGCCCCAGCATTTT. It codes for CAWSEGTGGQPQHF.

This clone came up a few times. The chain employs TRBV4-3 and TRBJ2-7; 8 positions agree with TRBD2. With 4 bases clipped from V and 4 bases from J, the junction kept 9 bases outside the gene matches. The V gene's germline CDR1 is LGHNA and CDR2 YSLEER. The CDR3 loop spans 15 amino acids. The CDR3 reads CASSPGVAGRYEQYF. CDR3 bases: TGCGCCAGCAGCCCCGGGGTAGCGGGAAGGTACGAGCAGTACTTC.

V usage is TRBV3-1 (or the pseudogene TRBV3-2) and J usage is TRBJ1-4; perhaps TRBD1 as D (5 bases). In germline, CDR1 is LGHDT, CDR2 YNNKEL (reference sequence). This CDR3 region has 15 residues. The V gene lost 1 base and the J gene lost 8 bases, with 14 bases spanning the gap. CDR3 in DNA: TGTGCCAGCAGCCAAGTCGGGGGAGAGAACGAAAAACTGTTTTTT. Translation: CASSQVGGENEKLFF.

The V and J genes are TRBV5-4 and TRBJ2-3; perhaps TRBD2 as D (5 bases). With 4 bases removed from V and 0 bases from J, the gap between germline ends came to 12 bases. The CDR3 covers 15 residues. The germline gives CDR1 SGHNT, CDR2 YYREEE (reference sequence). This CDR3 is CASSPRASSTDTQYF. CDR3 DNA: TGTGCCAGCAGCCCGCGGGCTAGTAGCACAGATACGCAGTATTTT.

This chain connects TRBV19 to TRBJ2-1; TRBD2 matches at 7 bases. The CDR3 has 20 amino acids. V was clipped by 7 bases and J by 1 base; unmatched bases: 22. CDR1 is LNHDA and CDR2 is SQIVND in the germline V gene (reference sequence). CDR3 sequence reads: CASTVWGGFAEASSYNEQFF. The CDR3 region has the DNA TGTGCCAGTACCGTATGGGGGGGTTTTGCTGAGGCCTCATCCTACAATGAGCAGTTCTTC.

The chain uses TRBV21-1 and TRBJ2-7; the D call in the table, TRBD2, was not verified against the DNA. TRBV21-1 represents a pseudogene. This CDR3 comprises 17 residues. CDR3 nucleotide sequence: TGTGCCAGCAGCCTAAAGGAGGACCGTAGACCCCTGGCCGAGCAGTACTTC. Translated: CASSLKEDRRPLAEQYF.

The chain recombines TRBV3-1 (or the pseudogene TRBV3-2) with TRBJ1-2; D not resolved. The CDR3 has 13 amino acids. The ends were cut back, 4 bases at V and 3 bases at J, with 9 bases in the middle. Germline CDR1 and CDR2: LGHDT and YNNKEL (reference sequence). CDR3 bases: TGTGCCAGCAGCCGAGGTTGGGACTATGGCTACACCTTC. Translating it yields CASSRGWDYGYTF.

The chain joins TRBV7-6 to TRBJ2-7; 12 bases map to TRBD2. The trim removed 4 bases at V and 6 bases at J, leaving 7 bases unmatched. The germline V gene encodes CDR1 SGHVS and CDR2 FNYEAQ. CDR3 size: 15 residues. This CDR3 is CASSSRLAGEGEQYF. DNA for the CDR3: TGTGCCAGCAGCTCCCGACTAGCGGGAGAGGGCGAGCAGTACTTC.

The chain couples TRBV10-1 to TRBJ1-1; D remains unclear. The CDR3 runs to 12 residues. V shed 0 bases and J shed 10 bases, with 9 bases lying between them. From germline, CDR1 is WNHNN and CDR2 SYGVQD (reference sequence). CDR3 DNA sequence: TGCGCCAGCAGTGAGTCGAGTGGTGGAGCTTTCTTT. This sequence encodes CASSESSGGAFF.